A selection of T cell receptor beta chains follows, all from one sample in a study of immune evolution from preneoplasia to lung adenocarcinoma. TCRdb's copy holds only in-frame clones and misses some; the assay was immunoSEQ multiplex PCR. The sample includes around 5,000 clones, about four fifths of them seen just once. The sequenced sample consisted of FFPE normal lung tissue adjacent to the tumor. These receptors were taken from a person between 50 and 70 years old with lung adenocarcinoma. Both conserved end residues are part of each CDR3. Each record gives: clone size, D gene, J gene, V gene, CDR3 DNA, CDR3 protein. The D gene is left open where the match is weak. A row's size may be missing; if present it is once, few, many or a size class.

>.|.|TRBJ2-3|TRBV30
TGTGCCTGGAGTGACTGGACTGAAGGCACAGATACGCAGTATTTT
CAWSDWTEGTDTQYF
>.|.|TRBJ2-5|TRBV11-2
TGTGCCAGCAGTTTAAGGGGGTTCCATTCCACTCTTACCGAAGAGACCCAGTACTTC
CASSLRGFHSTLTEETQYF
>.|TRBD2|TRBJ2-3|TRBV7-7
TGTGCTAGCAGCCCCGGACTAGATGGTACGCAGTATTTT
CASSPGLDGTQYF
>.|.|TRBJ2-4|TRBV18
TGTGCCAGCTCACAGCAGGACAGAGGAAACATTCAGTACTTC
CASSQQDRGNIQYF
>.|.|TRBJ2-7|TRBV11-1
TGTGCCAGCAAGGGCCCACAGGGTAACTACGAGCAGTACTTC
CASKGPQGNYEQYF
>medium-sized|TRBD2|TRBJ2-5|TRBV6-1
TGTGCCAGCAGTGATGGCGGGAGCGACGAGACCCAGTACTTC
CASSDGGSDETQYF
>once|.|TRBJ2-1|TRBV2
TGTGCCAGCAGCAACCTATACAATGAGCAGTTCTTC
CASSNLYNEQFF
>.|.|TRBJ2-1|TRBV5-1
TGCGCCAGCAGATACGGGAGCGTGGCGGGAAGCTCCTACAATGAGCAGTTCTTC
CASRYGSVAGSSYNEQFF
>.|.|TRBJ2-7|TRBV6-6
TGTGCCAGCAGGGAGTACTACGAGCAGTACTTC
CASREYYEQYF
>.|TRBD1|TRBJ2-7|TRBV28
TGTGCCAGCAGTTTTATCCCGTACAACCGGGACAGGGGGTTTCACGAGCAGTACTTC
CASSFIPYNRDRGFHEQYF
>.|TRBD1|TRBJ1-1|TRBV5-1
TGCGCCAGCAGCTTGGGTCAGGGGGCTGATTTTACTGAAGCTTTCTTT
CASSLGQGADFTEAFF
>few|.|TRBJ2-6|TRBV7-9
TGTGCCAGCAGCCACGACTCTGGGGCCAACGTCCTGACTTTC
CASSHDSGANVLTF
>.|.|TRBJ1-2|TRBV11-1
TGTGCCAGCAGCTTAGAAGGCGGATATCCTAACTATGGCTACACCTTC
CASSLEGGYPNYGYTF
>.|TRBD1|TRBJ1-5|TRBV19
TGTGCCAGTAGTGGAAGCCCCGGGGACAGGGGGCCTCAGCCCCAGCATTTT
CASSGSPGDRGPQPQHF
>once|TRBD1|TRBJ2-1|TRBV29-1
TGCAGCTCTATAAACCGGGACAGAAACAATGAGCAGTTCTTC
CSSINRDRNNEQFF
>.|.|TRBJ1-3|TRBV6-1
TGTGCCAGCAAGGAGGTCTCTGGAAACACCATATATTTT
CASKEVSGNTIYF
>.|TRBD1|TRBJ2-1|TRBV9
TGTGCCAGCAGCGTCGTTGGGACAGGGTCCTTCAGGGAGCAGTTCTTC
CASSVVGTGSFREQFF
>.|.|TRBJ1-1|TRBV27
TGTGCCAGCAGCCGTTCGGGGCTGTACACTGAAGCTTTCTTT
CASSRSGLYTEAFF
>.|.|TRBJ2-2|TRBV18
TGTGCCAGCTCACATCTGGACAGCCCTGGGGAGCTGTTTTTT
CASSHLDSPGELFF
>.|.|TRBJ2-3|TRBV10-3
TGTGCCATCAGTGAGCCCCCCGAGTCTGGTACGCAGTATTTT
CAISEPPESGTQYF
>.|TRBD1|TRBJ2-4|TRBV29-1
TGCAGCGTTGTGGGGCAGGGGGTGGACATTCAGTACTTC
CSVVGQGVDIQYF
>.|.|TRBJ2-7|TRBV6-5
TGTGCCAGCACCAGACACCCATCCGGTCCTTACGAGCAGTACTTC
CASTRHPSGPYEQYF
>once|TRBD2|TRBJ2-1|TRBV4-1
TGCGCCAGCAGCCAAGAACAGCGGGAGGGTAATGAGCAGTTCTTC
CASSQEQREGNEQFF
>.|TRBD2|TRBJ2-1|TRBV2
TGTGCCAGCAGACCGCTAGCGGGATGGAACGATGAGCAGTTCTTC
CASRPLAGWNDEQFF
>.|TRBD1|TRBJ2-7|TRBV5-4
TGTGCCAGCAGCTTGGCAGGGGGCCTCTACGAGCAGTACTTC
CASSLAGGLYEQYF
>.|TRBD1|TRBJ2-3|TRBV28
TGTGCCAGCAGTGGCGGACAGGGTGCGACAGATACGCAGTATTTT
CASSGGQGATDTQYF
>.|.|TRBJ2-6|TRBV19
TGTGCCAGTACCGAAACAGGGTCCGGGGCCAACGTCCTGACTTTC
CASTETGSGANVLTF
>.|.|TRBJ2-1|TRBV27
TGTGCCAGCAGTTTGGGCCCGCTTCACAATGAGCAGTTCTTC
CASSLGPLHNEQFF
>.|.|TRBJ2-7|TRBV5-1
TGCGCCAGCAGCTTGGCCAGCGGACACTACGAGCAGTACTTC
CASSLASGHYEQYF
>.|TRBD1|TRBJ1-5|TRBV5-1
TGCGCCAGCAGCTTGGAGGGGGCTCAGCCCCAGCATTTT
CASSLEGAQPQHF
>.|.|TRBJ2-5|TRBV5-4
TGTGCCAGCAGCCCCGGTGGGGGAATGGAGACCCAGTACTTC
CASSPGGGMETQYF
>.|TRBD1|TRBJ2-7|TRBV5-1
TGCGCCAGCAGCACAGGGACAGGGGCAAACTACGAGCAGTACTTC
CASSTGTGANYEQYF
>.|.|TRBJ2-7|TRBV5-1
TGCGCCAGCAGCTTTCAGGGCGGATACGAGCAGTACTTC
CASSFQGGYEQYF
>.|TRBD1|TRBJ1-4|TRBV5-1
TGCGCCAGCAGCTTGGGGGACAGTGAAAAACTGTTTTTT
CASSLGDSEKLFF
>.|TRBD2|TRBJ2-1|TRBV6-4
TGTGCCAGCAGTGACGGGACTAGCGCCTCCCATGAGCAGTTCTTC
CASSDGTSASHEQFF
>.|.|TRBJ2-5|TRBV11-2
TGTGCCAGCAGCTTAGCCTCACCGGGGACCCAGTACTTC
CASSLASPGTQYF
>.|.|TRBJ1-1|TRBV27
TGTGCCAGCAGCCCGGGGTGGGGGAACACTGAAGCTTTCTTT
CASSPGWGNTEAFF
>.|.|TRBJ1-4|TRBV29-1
TGCAGCGTTGATTTCGGGGTTAGTGAAAAACTGTTTTTT
CSVDFGVSEKLFF
>.|.|TRBJ2-7|TRBV5-6
TGTGCCAGCAGCGACGGCCTTAGGAGCTCCTACGAGCAGTACTTC
CASSDGLRSSYEQYF
>few|.|TRBJ2-3|TRBV28
TGTGCCAGCAGTTTAGTCGGACGGACGTCTAGCACAGATACGCAGTATTTT
CASSLVGRTSSTDTQYF
>.|TRBD1|TRBJ2-1|TRBV7-3
TGTGCCAGCAGCTTAGGGACAGGGTTCTACAATGAGCAGTTCTTC
CASSLGTGFYNEQFF
>.|.|TRBJ2-3|TRBV20-1
TGCAGTGCTAGATGGTCAGATACGCAGTATTTT
CSARWSDTQYF